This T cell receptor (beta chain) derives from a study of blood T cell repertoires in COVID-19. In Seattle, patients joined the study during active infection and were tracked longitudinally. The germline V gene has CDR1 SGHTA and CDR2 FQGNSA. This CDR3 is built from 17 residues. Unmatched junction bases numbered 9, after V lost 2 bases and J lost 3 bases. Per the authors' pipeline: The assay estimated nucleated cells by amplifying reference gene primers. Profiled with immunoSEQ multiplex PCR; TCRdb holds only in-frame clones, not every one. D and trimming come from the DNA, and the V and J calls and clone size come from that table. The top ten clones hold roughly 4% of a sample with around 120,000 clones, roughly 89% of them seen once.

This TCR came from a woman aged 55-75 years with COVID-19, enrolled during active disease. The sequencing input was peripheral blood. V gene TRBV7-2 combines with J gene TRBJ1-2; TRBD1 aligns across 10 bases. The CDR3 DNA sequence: TGTGCCAGCAGCTTAAGGGACAGGGGCGTGAGTCACTATGGCTACACCTTC. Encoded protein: CASSLRDRGVSHYGYTF.